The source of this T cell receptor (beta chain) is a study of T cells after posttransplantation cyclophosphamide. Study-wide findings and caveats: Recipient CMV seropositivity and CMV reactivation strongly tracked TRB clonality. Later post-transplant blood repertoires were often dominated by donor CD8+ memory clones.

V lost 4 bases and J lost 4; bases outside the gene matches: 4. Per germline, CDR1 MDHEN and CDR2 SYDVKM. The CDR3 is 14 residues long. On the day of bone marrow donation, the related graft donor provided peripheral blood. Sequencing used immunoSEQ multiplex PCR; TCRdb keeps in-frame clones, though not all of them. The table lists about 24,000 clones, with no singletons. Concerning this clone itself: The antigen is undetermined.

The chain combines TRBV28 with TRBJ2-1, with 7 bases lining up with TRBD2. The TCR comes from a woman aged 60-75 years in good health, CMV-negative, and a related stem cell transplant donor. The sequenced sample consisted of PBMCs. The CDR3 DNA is TGTGCCAGCAGTTCTCCCGGGGGGTACAATGAGCAGTTCTTC. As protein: CASSSPGGYNEQFF.